Reported below is one T cell receptor (beta chain). Trimming removed 7 bases from V and 8 bases from J, with 15 bases in between. This CDR3 comprises 14 residues. The germline V gene has CDR1 MNHEY and CDR2 SVGAGI. This specimen comes from a study of T cell responses to AZD1222 COVID-19 vaccine. Only in-frame clones appear in the TCRdb table, and some are missing; sequencing was by immunoSEQ multiplex PCR. Of some 120,000 clones in the sample, more than 85% were seen once. V usage is TRBV6-5 and J usage is TRBJ1-6; a possible D gene is TRBD1 (6 bases). The source material was peripheral blood, sampled on day 0 of AZD1222 vaccination. The receptor's source is an adult in good health. CDR3 region: CASTRQGWDSPLHF. The CDR3 nucleotides are TGTGCCAGCACCCGGCAGGGGTGGGATTCACCCCTCCACTTT.